One sample yielded the 27 T cell receptor beta chains listed below, sequenced in a study of shared clonotypes between healthy human individuals. Using immunoSEQ multiplex PCR, the repertoire was profiled, and TCRdb retains in-frame clones only, with some absent. Here the sample spans roughly 2.5 million clones, around nine tenths being singletons. Sequencing was performed on naive CD4+ T cells sorted from blood. The subset was: CD45RA+ positively selected. These receptors came from a man aged 18 to 29 in good health.

The rearrangement joins TRBV14 to TRBJ2-5, with 12 bases matching TRBD2. Trimming removed 4 bases from V and 5 bases from J; junction bases left unmatched: 14. The CDR3 spans 18 residues. Germline V CDR1 and CDR2: SGHDN, FVKESK. The CDR3 reads CASSPRPQTSGSGETQYF. CDR3 DNA: TGTGCCAGCAGCCCACGGCCCCAGACTAGCGGGAGTGGGGAGACCCAGTACTTC.

CDR3 DNA: TGTGCCAGCTCACCCGAACAGGGCGGTCGGGGTCAGCCCCAGCATTTT. It codes for CASSPEQGGRGQPQHF. V gene TRBV18 combines with J gene TRBJ1-5; D may be TRBD1 (6 bases). The germline V gene encodes CDR1 KGHSH and CDR2 LQKENI. CDR3 length: 16 residues. The ends were cut back, 3 bases at V and 6 bases at J, with 18 bases in the middle.

The chain joins TRBV30 to TRBJ1-2; tentative D call: TRBD1 (6 bases). This CDR3 comprises 13 residues. V gave up 7 bases and J gave up 8 bases, with 20 bases separating them. CDR1 and CDR2 (germline): GTSNPN, SVGIG (reference sequence). CDR3 nucleotide sequence: TGTGCCTCCCAGGACAGCGTTCAGAAAGGCTACACCTTC. Its translation: CASQDSVQKGYTF.

Details on this clone: One junction end disagrees with the germline gene, perhaps due to a read error. V and J are TRBV6-5 and TRBJ1-6; 11 nucleotides align to TRBD1. The CDR3 is made up of 12 amino acids. Germline lookup yields CDR1 MNHEY and CDR2 SVGAGI. CDR3 DNA: TGTGCCAGCAGGCTAGGGACAGGGGGACTTTACTTT. Translated: CASRLGTGGLYF.

This sequence joins TRBV5-1 and TRBJ2-2, with D tentatively TRBD2 (6 bases). Germline V lookup: CDR1 SGHRS, CDR2 YFSETQ. The ends were cut back, 1 base at V and 4 bases at J, with 11 bases in the middle. CDR3 length equals 15 residues. CDR3 DNA: TGCGCCAGCAGCTTGCGCGGGGTCCTCACCGGGGAGCTGTTTTTT. It codes for CASSLRGVLTGELFF.

The rearrangement joins TRBV7-9 to TRBJ2-5, with 13 bases matching TRBD2. Trimming took 5 bases from V and 5 from J; bases not matched to a gene: 5. Germline loops: CDR1 SEHNR, CDR2 FQNEAQ (reference sequence). The CDR3 is 15 residues long. CDR3 sequence (DNA): TGTGCCAGCAGCATTACTAGCGGGGGGGCCGAGACCCAGTACTTC. Translation: CASSITSGGAETQYF.

The genes are TRBV7-2 and TRBJ2-1; 12 nucleotides match TRBD2. The CDR3 consists of 16 residues. Germline assignment: CDR1 SGHTA and CDR2 FQGNSA. Germline trimming cut 2 bases from V and 7 bases from J; bases unmatched to any gene: 6. CDR3 in amino acids: CASSLRLAGGINEQFF. CDR3 nucleotide sequence: TGTGCCAGCAGCTTAAGGCTAGCGGGAGGGATAAATGAGCAGTTCTTC.

The chain employs TRBV27 and TRBJ1-2; 8 positions match TRBD1. Germline V gene data show CDR1 as MNHEY and CDR2 as SMNVEV (reference sequence). Trimming took 3 bases from V and 3 from J; bases not matched to a gene: 12. The CDR3 is made up of 17 amino acids. The CDR3 spells CASSFNSGGASYYGYTF. The CDR3 nucleotides read TGTGCCAGCAGTTTCAACTCAGGGGGCGCGTCGTACTATGGCTACACCTTC.

V usage is TRBV11-2 and J usage is TRBJ2-1; TRBD1 matches 10 bases. CDR3 length: 17 residues. V dropped 3 bases and J dropped 8; count of bases not matched to a gene: 13. Germline CDR1 SGHAT, CDR2 FQNNGV. As DNA, the CDR3 is TGTGCCAGCAGCTTCACCCCGAGACAGGGGGCGAGCTATGAGCAGTTCTTC. This translates into CASSFTPRQGASYEQFF.

J is TRBJ1-2 and V is TRBV6-5, with D possibly being TRBD1 (6 bases). Germline CDR1 and CDR2: MNHEY and SVGAGI. V was trimmed by 4 bases and J by 0 bases, leaving 12 bases between them. There are 15 residues in the CDR3. In DNA, the CDR3 is TGTGCCAGCAGTTCCGGCGACAGGACTAACTATGGCTACACCTTC. Translation gives CASSSGDRTNYGYTF.

This clone was counted only a few times. The rearrangement links TRBV13 to TRBJ2-5; TRBD1 might be the D (6 bases). The ends were cut back, 4 bases at V and 4 bases at J, with 13 bases in the middle. Germline-derived CDR1 and CDR2 are PRHDT and FYEKMQ (reference sequence). This CDR3 has 14 amino acids. The CDR3 loop reads CASSSLRGPETQYF. CDR3 bases: TGTGCCAGCAGCTCTCTCAGGGGCCCAGAGACCCAGTACTTC.

The chain has TRBV27 and TRBJ1-2, with 10 positions matching TRBD1. CDR1 is MNHEY, CDR2 SMNVEV, per germline (reference sequence). CDR3 length equals 16 residues. V was clipped by 6 bases and J by 4 bases; unmatched bases: 11. In DNA, the CDR3 is TGTGCCAGCAGAGACCCCGGGACAGGGGTCTCCTATGGCTACACCTTC. Amino acids: CASRDPGTGVSYGYTF.

The chain joins TRBV10-2 to TRBJ2-5; D is perhaps TRBD2 (5 bases). Looked up from germline, CDR1 is WSHSY and CDR2 is SAAADI. Trimming removed 7 bases at V and 5 bases at J, with 14 bases between. This CDR3 contains 13 residues. The CDR3 protein is CASISGSTETQYF. The CDR3 coding sequence is TGCGCCAGCATTAGTGGGAGTACCGAGACCCAGTACTTC.

This clone was seen only a few times. Distinct nucleotide sequences in the sample also encode this CDR3. The chain carries TRBV7-2 and TRBJ1-1, with a tentative D call TRBD1 (5 bases). V was cut by 1 base and J by 0 bases, with 6 bases left in between. The CDR3 contains 14 residues. Germline V gene data show CDR1 as SGHTA and CDR2 as FQGNSA. CDR3 sequence reads: CASSLGGVNTEAFF. Here the CDR3 DNA reads TGTGCCAGCAGCTTAGGGGGGGTGAACACTGAAGCTTTCTTT.

The CDR3: CASSDAGGGVAYGYTF. The CDR3 bases are TGTGCCAGCAGTGACGCGGGGGGAGGAGTGGCCTATGGCTACACCTTC. The chain carries TRBV6-1 and TRBJ1-2, with D tentatively TRBD1 (5 bases). V lost 3 bases to trimming and J lost 4 bases, with 18 bases between them. Germline loops: CDR1 MNHNS, CDR2 SASEGT. This CDR3 is built from 16 residues.

The J gene is TRBJ2-3, the V gene TRBV7-2, with TRBD2 matching 7 bases. The CDR3 is 16 residues long. Germline-derived CDR1 and CDR2 are SGHTA and FQGNSA. J gave up 0 bases and V 2 bases, and 5 bases lay outside the gene matches. The CDR3 sequence is CASSLLGGGSTDTQYF. In DNA form, the CDR3 reads TGTGCCAGCAGCTTACTAGGCGGGGGAAGCACAGATACGCAGTATTTT. The variable domain in full, completed from reference TRBV7-2 and TRBJ2-3, reads GAGVSQSPSNKVTEKGKDVELRCDPISGHTALYWYRQSLGQGLEFLIYFQGNSAPDKSGLPSDRFSAERTGGSVSTLTIQRTQQEDSAVYLCASSLLGGGSTDTQYFGPGTRLTVL.

The rearrangement links TRBV30 to TRBJ2-5; D uncertain. The CDR3 totals 15 residues. V dropped 1 base and J dropped 2 bases, with 14 bases sitting between them. CDR1 and CDR2 (germline): GTSNPN, SVGIG (reference sequence). The CDR3: CAWSGGVRIQETQYF. In DNA form, the CDR3 reads TGTGCCTGGAGTGGAGGCGTACGGATTCAAGAGACCCAGTACTTC.

The chain uses TRBV5-4 and TRBJ2-7; 13 bases match TRBD2. This CDR3 spans 15 amino acids. Germline loops: CDR1 SGHNT, CDR2 YYREEE (reference sequence). V shed 3 bases and J 3 bases; nucleotides not matched to a gene: 3. CDR3 nucleotides: TGTGCCAGCAGCTCTAGGACTAGCGGGAGCTACGAGCAGTACTTC. Translated, it gives CASSSRTSGSYEQYF.

In regard to this clone: Other DNA sequences in the same sample also yield this CDR3. The V gene is TRBV6-6, the J gene TRBJ2-7, with D uncertain. V was cut by 5 bases and J by 4 bases, with 9 bases left in between. This CDR3 comprises 12 residues. From germline, CDR1 is MNHNY and CDR2 SVGAGI (reference sequence). As DNA, the CDR3 is TGTGCCAGCAGTACCGGACCATACGAGCAGTACTTC. Its protein product is CASSTGPYEQYF.

V and J are TRBV2 and TRBJ1-1, with D possibly being TRBD1 (6 bases). V was trimmed by 3 bases and J by 3 bases, leaving 17 bases between them. This CDR3 has 16 residues. Germline CDR1 SNHLY, CDR2 FYNNEI. Here the CDR3 reads CASSDWGGTRDTEAFF. CDR3 sequence (DNA): TGTGCCAGCAGTGATTGGGGGGGCACAAGGGACACTGAAGCTTTCTTT.

The chain is built from TRBV18 and TRBJ1-3; TRBD1 matches 9 bases. Germline V gene data show CDR1 as KGHSH and CDR2 as LQKENI. CDR3 length equals 18 residues. Trimming cost V 4 bases and J 4 bases; bases outside gene matches: 14. CDR3 residues: CASSQPPRTGATGNTIYF. The CDR3 DNA follows: TGTGCCAGCTCACAACCGCCTCGGACAGGGGCCACAGGAAACACCATATATTTT.

This chain connects TRBV7-5 to TRBJ1-1; the table assigns TRBD1, which was not confirmed against the DNA. TRBV7-5 is a recognized pseudogene. CDR3 length: 15 residues. The chain's CDR3 is CASSLERGRSTEAFF. CDR3 coding DNA: TGTGCCAGCAGCTTAGAAAGGGGGCGGAGTACTGAAGCTTTCTTT.

This clone was observed a single time. The CDR3, as DNA: TGTGCCAGCAGTCCGGACAGGGGTGCCTACGAGCAGTACTTC. Its protein is CASSPDRGAYEQYF. The chain recombines TRBV6-5 with TRBJ2-7, with 9 bases matching TRBD1. This CDR3 region has 14 residues. Germline V gene sequence: CDR1 MNHEY, CDR2 SVGAGI. With 5 bases clipped from V and 2 bases from J, the junction kept 4 bases outside the gene matches.

The rearrangement links TRBV29-1 to TRBJ2-3; no clear D gene. The ends were cut back, 1 base at V and 4 bases at J, with 15 bases in the middle. There are 15 residues in the CDR3. Germline V gives CDR1 SQVTM, CDR2 ANQGSEA. CDR3 protein: CSVEVGSGWSDTQYF. Written as DNA, the CDR3 is TGCAGCGTTGAAGTTGGGTCAGGATGGTCAGATACGCAGTATTTT.

With respect to this clone: This CDR3 is also generated by other DNA sequences in the sample. This CDR3 is CAWSVATYEQYF. CDR3 coding DNA: TGTGCCTGGAGTGTAGCCACCTACGAGCAGTACTTC. The chain is built from TRBV30 and TRBJ2-7; no definite D call. The CDR3 consists of 12 residues. V lost 0 bases and J 2 bases, leaving 5 bases between the germline ends. Germline loops: CDR1 GTSNPN, CDR2 SVGIG (reference sequence).

The V call is TRBV27, the J call TRBJ1-2, with 9 bases identical to TRBD1. Germline V lookup: CDR1 MNHEY, CDR2 SMNVEV (reference sequence). This CDR3 comprises 16 residues. J gave up 2 bases and V 6 bases, and 10 bases lay outside the gene matches. DNA for the CDR3: TGTGCCAGCAGGGGGACAGGGAACCGGAGAAACTATGGCTACACCTTC. This translates into CASRGTGNRRNYGYTF.

V is TRBV5-1 and J is TRBJ1-6, with 7 nucleotides matching TRBD1. CDR3 length: 18 amino acids. J gave up 0 bases and V 4 bases, and 10 bases lay outside the gene matches. CDR1 SGHRS and CDR2 YFSETQ come from the germline V gene. The CDR3, as DNA: TGCGCCAGCAGCGGAGGGACAGTCGGTCCCTCCTATAATTCACCCCTCCACTTT. Its protein is CASSGGTVGPSYNSPLHF.